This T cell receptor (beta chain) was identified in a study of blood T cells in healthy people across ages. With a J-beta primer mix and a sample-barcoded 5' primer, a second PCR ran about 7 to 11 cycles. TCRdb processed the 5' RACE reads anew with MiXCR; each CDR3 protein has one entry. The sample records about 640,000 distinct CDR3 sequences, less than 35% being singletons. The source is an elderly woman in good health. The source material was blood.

The CDR3 spells CSASLGGAPTGELFF. The CDR3 nucleotides are TGCAGTGCTAGTTTGGGGGGGGCCCCCACCGGGGAGCTGTTTTTT. This chain connects TRBV20-1 to TRBJ2-2, with D perhaps matching TRBD2 (7 bases). This CDR3 contains 15 residues. V lost 3 bases to trimming and J lost 4 bases, with 15 bases between them. The germline V gene has CDR1 DFQATT and CDR2 SNEGSKA (reference sequence).